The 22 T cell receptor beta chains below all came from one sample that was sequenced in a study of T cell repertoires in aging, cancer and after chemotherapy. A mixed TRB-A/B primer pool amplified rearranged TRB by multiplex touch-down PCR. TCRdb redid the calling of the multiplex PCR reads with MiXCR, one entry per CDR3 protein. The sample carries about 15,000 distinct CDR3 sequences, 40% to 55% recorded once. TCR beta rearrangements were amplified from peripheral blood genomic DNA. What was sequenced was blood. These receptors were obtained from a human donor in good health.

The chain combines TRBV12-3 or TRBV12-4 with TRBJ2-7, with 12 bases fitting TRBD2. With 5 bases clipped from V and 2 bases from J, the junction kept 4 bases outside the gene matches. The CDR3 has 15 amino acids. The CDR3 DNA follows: TGTGCCAGCAGTCCCAGGACTAGCGGGGCCTACGAGCAGTACTTC. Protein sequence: CASSPRTSGAYEQYF.

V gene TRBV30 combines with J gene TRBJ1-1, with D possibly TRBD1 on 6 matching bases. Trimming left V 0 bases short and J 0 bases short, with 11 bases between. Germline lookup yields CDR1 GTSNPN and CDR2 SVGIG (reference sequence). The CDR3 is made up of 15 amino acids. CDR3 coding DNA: TGTGCCTGGAGTGTAGGGGGTCTAATGAACACTGAAGCTTTCTTT. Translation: CAWSVGGLMNTEAFF.

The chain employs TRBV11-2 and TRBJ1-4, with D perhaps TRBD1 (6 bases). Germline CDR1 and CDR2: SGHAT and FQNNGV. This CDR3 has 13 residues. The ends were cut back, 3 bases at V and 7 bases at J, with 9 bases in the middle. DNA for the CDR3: TGTGCCAGCAGCTTGCCAGGGGCTGAAAAACTGTTTTTT. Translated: CASSLPGAEKLFF.

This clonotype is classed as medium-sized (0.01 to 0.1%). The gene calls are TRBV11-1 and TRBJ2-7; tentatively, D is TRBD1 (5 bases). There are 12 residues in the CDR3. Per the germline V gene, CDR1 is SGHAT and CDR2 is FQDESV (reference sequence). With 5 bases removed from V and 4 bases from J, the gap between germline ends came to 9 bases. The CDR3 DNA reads TGTGCCAGCAGCCCCCAGGGTTACGAGCAGTACTTC. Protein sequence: CASSPQGYEQYF.

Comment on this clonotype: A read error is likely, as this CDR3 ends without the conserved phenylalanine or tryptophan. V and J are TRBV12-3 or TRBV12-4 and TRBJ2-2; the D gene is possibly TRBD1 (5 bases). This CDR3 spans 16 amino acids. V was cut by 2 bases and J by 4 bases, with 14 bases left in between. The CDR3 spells CASSLLGVRRTGELFL. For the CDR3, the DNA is TGTGCCAGCAGTTTATTAGGGGTTAGGCGCACCGGGGAGCTGTTTCTT.

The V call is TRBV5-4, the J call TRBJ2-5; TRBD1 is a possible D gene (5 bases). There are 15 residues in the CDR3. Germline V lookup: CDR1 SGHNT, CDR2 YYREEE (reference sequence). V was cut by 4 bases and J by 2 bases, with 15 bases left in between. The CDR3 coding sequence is TGTGCCAGCAGCCCAGGGCAGCGTCCGCAAGAGACCCAGTACTTC. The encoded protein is CASSPGQRPQETQYF. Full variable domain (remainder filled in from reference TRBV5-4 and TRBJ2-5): ETGVTQSPTHLIKTRGQQVTLRCSSQSGHNTVSWYQQALGQGPQFIFQYYREEENGRGNFPPRFSGLQFPNYSSELNVNALELDDSALYLCASSPGQRPQETQYFGPGTRLLVL.

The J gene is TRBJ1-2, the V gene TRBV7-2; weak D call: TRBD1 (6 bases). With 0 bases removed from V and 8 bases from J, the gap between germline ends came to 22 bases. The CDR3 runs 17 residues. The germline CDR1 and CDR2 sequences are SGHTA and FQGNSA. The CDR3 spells CASSLAVQGVPIGGYTF. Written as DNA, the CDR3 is TGTGCCAGCAGCTTAGCGGTACAGGGAGTCCCCATAGGGGGCTACACCTTC.

The CDR3 DNA reads TGTGCCAGTACCATTACAGCGAGTGGTAATTCACCCCTCCACTTT. Translating it yields CASTITASGNSPLHF. This chain joins TRBV19 and TRBJ1-6; unclear D gene. The V gene's germline CDR1 is LNHDA and CDR2 SQIVND (reference sequence). The CDR3 sequence is 15 residues long. V was pared by 7 bases and J by 6 bases, with 16 bases between. The full variable domain, its missing parts supplied by reference TRBV19 and TRBJ1-6, is DGGITQSPKYLFRKEGQNVTLSCEQNLNHDAMYWYRQDPGQGLRLIYYSQIVNDFQKGDIAEGYSVSREKKESFPLTVTSAQKNPTAFYLCASTITASGNSPLHFGNGTRLTVT.

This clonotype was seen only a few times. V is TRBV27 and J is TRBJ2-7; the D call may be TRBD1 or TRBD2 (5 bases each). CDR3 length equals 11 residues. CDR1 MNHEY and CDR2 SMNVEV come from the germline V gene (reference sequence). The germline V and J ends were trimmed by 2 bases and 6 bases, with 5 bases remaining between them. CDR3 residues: CASSLGGEQYF. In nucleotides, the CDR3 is TGTGCCAGCAGTTTAGGGGGCGAGCAGTACTTC.

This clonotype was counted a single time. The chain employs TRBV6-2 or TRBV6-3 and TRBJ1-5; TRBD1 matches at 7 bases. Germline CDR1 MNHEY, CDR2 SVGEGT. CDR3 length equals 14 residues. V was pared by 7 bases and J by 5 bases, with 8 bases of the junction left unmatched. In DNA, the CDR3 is TGTGCCAGCACCTCCGGACAGGTTTATCAGCCCCAGCATTTT. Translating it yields CASTSGQVYQPQHF.

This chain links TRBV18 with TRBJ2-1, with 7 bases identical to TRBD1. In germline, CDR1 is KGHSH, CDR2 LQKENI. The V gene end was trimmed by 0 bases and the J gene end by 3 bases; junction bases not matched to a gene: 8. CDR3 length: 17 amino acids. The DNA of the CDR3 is TGTGCCAGCTCACCACCGAGTGGGGACAGCAGCTACAATGAGCAGTTCTTC. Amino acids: CASSPPSGDSSYNEQFF.

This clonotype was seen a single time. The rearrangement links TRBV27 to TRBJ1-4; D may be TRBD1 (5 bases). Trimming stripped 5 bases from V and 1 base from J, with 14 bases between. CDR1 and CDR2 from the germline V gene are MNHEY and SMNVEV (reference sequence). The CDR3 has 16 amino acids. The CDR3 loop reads CASSLTGLLTNEKLFF. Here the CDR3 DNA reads TGTGCCAGCAGTCTAACGGGACTTTTAACTAATGAAAAACTGTTTTTT.

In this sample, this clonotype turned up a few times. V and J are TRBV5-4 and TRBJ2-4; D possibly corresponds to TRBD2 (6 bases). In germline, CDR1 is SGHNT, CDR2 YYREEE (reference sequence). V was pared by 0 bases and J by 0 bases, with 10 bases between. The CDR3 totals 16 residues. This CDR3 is CASSLVGGIAKNIQYF. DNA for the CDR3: TGTGCCAGCAGCTTGGTTGGGGGGATAGCCAAAAACATTCAGTACTTC.

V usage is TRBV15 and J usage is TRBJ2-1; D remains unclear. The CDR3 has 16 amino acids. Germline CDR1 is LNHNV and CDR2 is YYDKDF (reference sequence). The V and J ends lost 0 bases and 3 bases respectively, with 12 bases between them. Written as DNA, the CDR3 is TGTGCCACCAGCAGAGATGGCCTGGCTGTCTACAATGAGCAGTTCTTC. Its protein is CATSRDGLAVYNEQFF. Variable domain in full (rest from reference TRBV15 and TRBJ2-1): DAMVIQNPRYQVTQFGKPVTLSCSQTLNHNVMYWYQQKSSQAPKLLFHYYDKDFNNEADTPDNFQSRRPNTSFCFLDIRSPGLGDTAMYLCATSRDGLAVYNEQFFGPGTRLTVL.

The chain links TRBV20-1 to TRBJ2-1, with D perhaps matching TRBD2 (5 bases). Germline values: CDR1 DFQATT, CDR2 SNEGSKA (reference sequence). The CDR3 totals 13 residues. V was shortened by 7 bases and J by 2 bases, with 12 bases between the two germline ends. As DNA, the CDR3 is TGCAGTGTCAAAGCGGTGACCTACAATGAGCAGTTCTTC. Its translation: CSVKAVTYNEQFF.

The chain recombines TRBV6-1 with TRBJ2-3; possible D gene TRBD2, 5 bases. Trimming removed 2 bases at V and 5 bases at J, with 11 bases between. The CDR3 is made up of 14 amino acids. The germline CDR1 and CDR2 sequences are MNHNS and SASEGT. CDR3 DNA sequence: TGTGCCAGCAGTGAAACACTAGAGGTAGATACGCAGTATTTT. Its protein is CASSETLEVDTQYF.

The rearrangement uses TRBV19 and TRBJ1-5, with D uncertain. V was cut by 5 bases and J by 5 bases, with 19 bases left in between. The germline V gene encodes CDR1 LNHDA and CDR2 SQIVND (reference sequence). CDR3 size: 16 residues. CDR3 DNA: TGTGCCAGTAGTCTCGGGCTTTTCTTACCTTATCAGCCCCAGCATTTT. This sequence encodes CASSLGLFLPYQPQHF.

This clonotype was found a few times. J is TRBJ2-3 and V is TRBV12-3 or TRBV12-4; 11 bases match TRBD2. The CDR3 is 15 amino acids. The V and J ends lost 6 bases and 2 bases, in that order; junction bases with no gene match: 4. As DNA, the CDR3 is TGTGCCAGCAGCGGGACTAGCGGATACACAGATACGCAGTATTTT. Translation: CASSGTSGYTDTQYF.

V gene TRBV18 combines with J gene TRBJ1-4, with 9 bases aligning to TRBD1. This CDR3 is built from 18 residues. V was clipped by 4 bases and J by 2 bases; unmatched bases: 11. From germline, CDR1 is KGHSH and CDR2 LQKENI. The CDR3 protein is CASSHGQGNLFTNEKLFF. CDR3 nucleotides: TGTGCCAGCTCACACGGACAGGGGAATCTTTTTACTAATGAAAAACTGTTTTTT.

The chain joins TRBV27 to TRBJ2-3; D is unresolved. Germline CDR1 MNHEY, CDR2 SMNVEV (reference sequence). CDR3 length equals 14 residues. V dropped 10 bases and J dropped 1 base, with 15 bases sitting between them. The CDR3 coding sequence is TGTGCCACCCAATGGGGTAGGGGCACAGATACGCAGTATTTT. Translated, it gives CATQWGRGTDTQYF.

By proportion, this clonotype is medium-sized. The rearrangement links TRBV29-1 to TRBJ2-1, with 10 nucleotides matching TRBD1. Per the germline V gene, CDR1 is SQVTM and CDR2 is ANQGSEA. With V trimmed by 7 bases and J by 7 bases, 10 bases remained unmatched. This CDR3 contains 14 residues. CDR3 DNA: TGCAGCGCTTACGGGGACAGGGGATCTAATGAGCAGTTCTTC. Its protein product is CSAYGDRGSNEQFF.

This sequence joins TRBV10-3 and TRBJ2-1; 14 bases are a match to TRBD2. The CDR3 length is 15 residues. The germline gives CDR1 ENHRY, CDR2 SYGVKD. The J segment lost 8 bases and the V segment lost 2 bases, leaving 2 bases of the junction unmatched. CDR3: CAISEGLAGGDEQFF. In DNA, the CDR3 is TGTGCCATCAGTGAGGGACTAGCGGGAGGTGATGAGCAGTTCTTC.